Detailed here is one TCR beta chain. Genomic DNA constituted the template upon which TCR beta VDJ and CDR3 profiling was performed. TCRdb itself ran the reads through MiXCR, one entry per CDR3 protein. The repertoire holds roughly 250,000 distinct CDR3 sequences, with around half as singletons. The germline V gene encodes CDR1 SEHNR and CDR2 FQNEAQ (reference sequence). V trimming: 2 bases; J trimming: 6 bases; junction bases outside the gene matches: 2. The CDR3 sequence is 14 residues long. This entry belongs to a study of CD8+CD57+ T cells in acquired aplastic anemia. Patients who underwent sequencing had shown CD8+CD57+ cell expansion by flow cytometry.

The clonotype was recovered from a human donor with aplastic anemia. Sequences were obtained from sorted CD4+, CD8+, or CD8+CD57+ T cells (not recorded which) from PBMCs. The rearrangement uses TRBV7-9 and TRBJ2-1; 9 bases fit TRBD2. As DNA, the CDR3 is TGTGCCAGCAGCTTACGACTAGCGGCCAATGAGCAGTTCTTC. Encoded protein: CASSLRLAANEQFF.